These 31 T cell receptor beta chains originate from one sample sequenced in a study of cytomegalovirus exposure and HLA in healthy donors. PCR involved 60 Vbeta and 13 Jbeta primers. Clones were read by immunoSEQ multiplex PCR, and TCRdb kept only the in-frame ones, dropping some. The sample yields 35,000 to 45,000 clones, roughly 69% seen once. The sample taken for sequencing was PBMCs. These TCRs come from a woman in her thirties in good health and CMV-seronegative.

V and J are TRBV5-1 and TRBJ2-1; 9 bases are shared with TRBD1. CDR1 SGHRS and CDR2 YFSETQ come from the germline V gene. J lost 2 bases, V lost 5 bases, and 8 bases had no gene match. The CDR3 extends over 16 amino acids. The CDR3 bases are TGCGCCAGCAGTATTAGCAGGGACAGGGCCTACAATGAGCAGTTCTTC. This translates into CASSISRDRAYNEQFF.

This clone has only a few counts. The V and J genes are TRBV29-1 and TRBJ1-1, with TRBD1 identical over 8 bases. V trimming: 5 bases; J trimming: 1 base; junction bases outside the gene matches: 6. The length of the CDR3 is 14 residues. The germline CDR1 and CDR2 sequences are SQVTM and ANQGSEA. In DNA form, the CDR3 reads TGCAGCGTTTCCGGGGACAGGTCGAACACTGAAGCTTTCTTT. It encodes CSVSGDRSNTEAFF.

V usage is TRBV6-5 and J usage is TRBJ1-1, with D perhaps matching TRBD1 (5 bases). This CDR3 contains 15 residues. Germline V gene sequence: CDR1 MNHEY, CDR2 SVGAGI. V was trimmed by 0 bases and J by 5 bases, leaving 13 bases between them. The CDR3 region has the DNA TGTGCCAGCAGTTACTCTTTAGGGGCGAGTACTGAAGCTTTCTTT. It codes for CASSYSLGASTEAFF.

This clone was seen more than once but under ten times. The J gene is TRBJ2-4, the V gene TRBV4-2; 12 bases align to TRBD1. Per the germline V gene, CDR1 is LGHNA and CDR2 is YNFKEQ. V lost 1 base to trimming and J lost 7 bases; unmatched junction nucleotides: 8. CDR3 size: 17 residues. CDR3 DNA: TGTGCCAGCAGCCAAGCTGCCGGGACAGGGGGCTTGAACATTCAGTACTTC. Amino acids: CASSQAAGTGGLNIQYF.

The rearrangement joins TRBV9 to TRBJ2-1, with D possibly TRBD2 on 6 matching bases. CDR3 length: 13 amino acids. V lost 7 bases, J lost 1 base, and 9 bases lay in between. From germline, CDR1 is SGDLS and CDR2 YYNGEE. The CDR3 DNA reads TGTGCCAGCGGGCGGGGTTCCTACAATGAGCAGTTCTTC. Translating gives CASGRGSYNEQFF.

The rearrangement links TRBV6-1 to TRBJ1-1; TRBD1 matches 7 bases. V shed 2 bases, J shed 0 bases, and the junction held 6 bases outside the gene matches. Germline CDR1 and CDR2: MNHNS and SASEGT. The CDR3 sequence is 16 residues long. CDR3 in amino acids: CASSEMRGRMNTEAFF. The CDR3 nucleotides read TGTGCCAGCAGTGAAATGAGGGGGCGCATGAACACTGAAGCTTTCTTT.

The chain uses TRBV28 and TRBJ1-5; no clear D gene. There are 14 residues in the CDR3. Germline loops: CDR1 MDHEN, CDR2 SYDVKM. Trimming removed 1 base from V and 0 bases from J, with 4 bases in between. The CDR3 protein is CASSLFRSNQPQHF. CDR3 nucleotide sequence: TGTGCCAGCAGTTTATTTCGTAGCAATCAGCCCCAGCATTTT.

The gene calls are TRBV6-5 and TRBJ2-7; D possibly corresponds to TRBD2 (5 bases). Trimming left V 4 bases short and J 3 bases short, with 13 bases between. Per germline, CDR1 MNHEY and CDR2 SVGAGI. This CDR3 is 14 amino acids long. The CDR3 sequence: CASSSRAQVYEQYF. CDR3 in DNA: TGTGCCAGCAGTTCGAGGGCCCAAGTCTACGAGCAGTACTTC.

In this sample, this clone turned up once. The V and J genes are TRBV18 and TRBJ2-2; 8 bases align to TRBD1. The CDR3 totals 13 residues. Germline V gene sequence: CDR1 KGHSH, CDR2 LQKENI. The ends lost 5 bases at V and 7 bases at J; junction bases unmatched: 3. CDR3 protein: CASSGQGIGELFF. For the CDR3, the DNA is TGTGCCAGCTCAGGACAGGGAATCGGGGAGCTGTTTTTT.

The chain is built from TRBV7-9 and TRBJ1-3; TRBD1 matches 8 bases. V shed 5 bases and J 3 bases; nucleotides not matched to a gene: 3. The CDR3 is 14 residues long. Germline lookup yields CDR1 SEHNR and CDR2 FQNEAQ (reference sequence). As DNA, the CDR3 is TGTGCCAGCAGCCCACAGGGGGTTGGAAACACCATATATTTT. Its translation is CASSPQGVGNTIYF.

The rearrangement links TRBV7-6 to TRBJ2-1; TRBD2 agrees at 7 bases. The CDR3 has 15 residues. The ends lost 4 bases at V and 1 base at J; junction bases unmatched: 4. Germline CDR1 SGHVS, CDR2 FNYEAQ. This chain's CDR3 is CASSSSGGSYNEQFF. The CDR3 DNA is TGTGCCAGCAGCTCGTCGGGGGGTTCCTACAATGAGCAGTTCTTC.

The CDR3 bases are TGCACCAGCAGCCAAGATATGCAGGGCTTTAATGAAAAACTGTTTTTT. This translates into CTSSQDMQGFNEKLFF. The rearrangement joins TRBV1 to TRBJ1-4; the D call in the table, TRBD1, was not verified against the DNA. TRBV1 corresponds to a pseudogene. There are 16 residues in the CDR3.

The chain recombines TRBV6-5 with TRBJ1-1; tentatively, D is TRBD1 (5 bases). This CDR3 has 15 residues. CDR1 MNHEY and CDR2 SVGAGI come from the germline V gene. V lost 5 bases and J 3 bases, leaving 16 bases between the germline ends. The CDR3 DNA is TGTGCCAGCAGTCCCTCGGACATGTCGGACACTGAAGCTTTCTTT. It encodes CASSPSDMSDTEAFF.

The chain carries TRBV10-3 and TRBJ2-3; a weak D match, TRBD1 (6 bases). Germline assignment: CDR1 ENHRY and CDR2 SYGVKD. The length of the CDR3 is 16 residues. V was shortened by 1 base and J by 2 bases, with 13 bases between the two germline ends. The CDR3 spells CAISELNRAHTDTQYF. CDR3 DNA: TGTGCCATCAGTGAGTTGAACAGGGCGCACACAGATACGCAGTATTTT.

The V and J genes are TRBV28 and TRBJ2-5; D possibly corresponds to TRBD2 (6 bases). Germline assignment: CDR1 MDHEN and CDR2 SYDVKM. Trimming removed 5 bases from V and 5 bases from J, with 15 bases in between. This CDR3 is built from 14 residues. The CDR3 bases are TGTGCCAGCAGTCTATCGACTAGATTGGAGACCCAGTACTTC. Protein product: CASSLSTRLETQYF.

This clone has a single count. The chain combines TRBV5-6 with TRBJ2-7; 7 nucleotides match TRBD1. The ends lost 5 bases at V and 12 bases at J; junction bases unmatched: 17. From germline, CDR1 is SGHDT and CDR2 YYEEEE. The CDR3 is 14 amino acids. The CDR3 coding sequence is TGTGCCAGCAGACGGAGAGGACAGGACCTCGATCCGTACTTC. Protein sequence: CASRRRGQDLDPYF.

The chain joins TRBV29-1 to TRBJ2-1; the match to TRBD2 covers 9 bases. The V segment lost 7 bases and the J segment 4 bases; nucleotides outside the gene matches: 5. Germline V CDR1 and CDR2: SQVTM, ANQGSEA. The CDR3 totals 13 residues. CDR3 DNA: TGCAGCGGTACTAGCGGGTTTTACAATGAGCAGTTCTTC. Its translation is CSGTSGFYNEQFF.

There are a few counts of this clone. The rearrangement joins TRBV30 to TRBJ2-3; 12 bases are a match to TRBD2. V gave up 1 base and J gave up 4 bases; unmatched junction bases: 6. Per germline, CDR1 GTSNPN and CDR2 SVGIG (reference sequence). The CDR3 loop spans 16 amino acids. Written as DNA, the CDR3 is TGTGCCTGGAGTGCCCCTCGGACTAGCGGGGCAGATACGCAGTATTTT. The encoded protein is CAWSAPRTSGADTQYF.

CDR3 sequence reads: CSGLTQTYEQYF. For the CDR3, the DNA is TGCAGCGGACTGACCCAGACTTACGAGCAGTACTTC. The rearrangement uses TRBV29-1 and TRBJ2-7; D unresolved. The V end lost 7 bases, the J end lost 4 bases, and 14 bases lay between the germline ends. The CDR3 spans 12 residues. From germline, CDR1 is SQVTM and CDR2 ANQGSEA.

In its sample, this clone was seen a few times. V and J are TRBV2 and TRBJ2-3, with TRBD2 matching 15 bases. Germline V lookup: CDR1 SNHLY, CDR2 FYNNEI. The CDR3 loop spans 16 amino acids. V shed 6 bases, J shed 0 bases, and the junction held 1 base outside the gene matches. The chain's CDR3 is CASSGTSGGSTDTQYF. Here the CDR3 DNA reads TGTGCCAGCAGCGGGACTAGCGGGGGGAGCACAGATACGCAGTATTTT.

The chain combines TRBV7-9 with TRBJ1-1; D may be TRBD1 (6 bases). The germline gives CDR1 SEHNR, CDR2 FQNEAQ (reference sequence). V lost 1 base to trimming and J lost 5 bases, with 14 bases between them. The CDR3 contains 15 residues. This CDR3 reads CASSLETGYGTEAFF. The CDR3 DNA sequence: TGTGCCAGCAGCTTAGAGACAGGCTATGGGACTGAAGCTTTCTTT.

J is TRBJ1-5 and V is TRBV7-6; D gene unclear. The CDR3 covers 13 residues. V was clipped by 5 bases and J by 5 bases, with 10 bases between them. Germline V gene data show CDR1 as SGHVS and CDR2 as FNYEAQ. The CDR3, as DNA: TGTGCCAGCAGCCCCAGGCCTTATCAGCCCCAGCATTTT. This codes for CASSPRPYQPQHF. The full variable domain, completed using reference TRBV7-6 and TRBJ1-5, is GAGVSQSPRYKVTKRGQDVALRCDPISGHVSLYWYRQALGQGPEFLTYFNYEAQQDKSGLPNDRFSAERPEGSISTLTIQRTEQRDSAMYRCASSPRPYQPQHFGDGTRLSIL.

This clone was seen a handful of times. This chain links TRBV5-1 with TRBJ1-3; D not certain. V was pared by 3 bases and J by 4 bases, with 11 bases between. CDR1 is SGHRS and CDR2 is YFSETQ in the germline V gene. This CDR3 contains 14 residues. CDR3 sequence: CASSSISGGNTIYF. The CDR3 region has the DNA TGCGCCAGCAGCTCAATTTCGGGGGGAAACACCATATATTTT.

This clone has more than one count but fewer than ten. V is TRBV28 and J is TRBJ2-7; the D gene is possibly TRBD2 (5 bases). This CDR3 region has 19 residues. Germline V gives CDR1 MDHEN, CDR2 SYDVKM. Trimming took off 6 bases at V and 0 bases at J, with 27 bases between the two ends. CDR3 nucleotide sequence: TGTGCCAGCAGCTCCCGCCCTCCAAGCGGTTGGGGTAACTCCTACGAGCAGTACTTC. This gives the protein CASSSRPPSGWGNSYEQYF. Full variable domain (rest looked up from reference TRBV28 and TRBJ2-7): DVKVTQSSRYLVKRTGEKVFLECVQDMDHENMFWYRQDPGLGLRLIYFSYDVKMKEKGDIPEGYSVSREKKERFSLILESASTNQTSMYLCASSSRPPSGWGNSYEQYFGPGTRLTVT.

The CDR3 region has the DNA TGTGCCTCGGCGCGAGGGCTCGTGAACACTGAAGCTTTCTTT. This codes for CASARGLVNTEAFF. This chain links TRBV30 with TRBJ1-1; no firm D call. The CDR3 loop spans 14 amino acids. Trimming removed 7 bases at V and 0 bases at J, with 15 bases between. Germline V gene lookup returns CDR1 GTSNPN and CDR2 SVGIG (reference sequence).

The rearrangement uses TRBV18 and TRBJ1-1; 8 bases are shared with TRBD1. The CDR3 loop spans 16 amino acids. With V trimmed by 5 bases and J by 5 bases, 13 bases remained unmatched. CDR1 KGHSH and CDR2 LQKENI come from the germline V gene. CDR3 DNA sequence: TGTGCCAGCTCATCGCAGGGGGCGGCATCGGGAACTGAAGCTTTCTTT. It codes for CASSSQGAASGTEAFF.

The chain recombines TRBV6-5 with TRBJ1-5, with a possible D match to TRBD1 (5 bases). CDR1 and CDR2 from the germline V gene are MNHEY and SVGAGI. V lost 5 bases and J 2 bases, leaving 13 bases between the germline ends. This CDR3 is built from 15 residues. CDR3 residues: CASSRNRIGNQPQHF. As DNA, the CDR3 is TGTGCCAGCAGTCGTAACAGGATAGGCAATCAGCCCCAGCATTTT.

The chain has TRBV7-9 and TRBJ1-1, with D maybe TRBD1 (5 bases). CDR3 length: 15 residues. V was shortened by 0 bases and J by 1 base, with 9 bases between the two germline ends. The germline CDR1 and CDR2 sequences are SEHNR and FQNEAQ (reference sequence). CDR3 in DNA: TGTGCCAGCAGCTTAGCCGGGACTGGGAACACTGAAGCTTTCTTT. This codes for CASSLAGTGNTEAFF.

This chain joins TRBV9 and TRBJ2-4; weak D call: TRBD2 (6 bases). This CDR3 region has 15 residues. CDR1 is SGDLS and CDR2 is YYNGEE in the germline V gene. The germline V and J ends were trimmed by 8 bases and 2 bases, with 17 bases remaining between them. CDR3 region: CASGAGSRTKNIQYF. The CDR3 nucleotides are TGTGCCAGTGGAGCGGGTTCGAGGACCAAAAACATTCAGTACTTC.

CDR3 region: CAWSVGGDQETQYF. CDR3 DNA sequence: TGTGCCTGGAGTGTAGGAGGGGATCAAGAGACCCAGTACTTC. This rearrangement joins TRBV30 to TRBJ2-5; D perhaps matches TRBD2 (6 bases). Germline V gene data show CDR1 as GTSNPN and CDR2 as SVGIG (reference sequence). This CDR3 contains 14 residues. Trimming pared 0 bases from V and 2 bases from J, leaving 10 bases between.

The CDR3 coding sequence is TGTGCCAGCAGCCCTCTAGCGGGAGTCCAAGTTGACGAGCAGTACTTC. Encoded protein: CASSPLAGVQVDEQYF. The rearrangement links TRBV7-6 to TRBJ2-7; 10 positions agree with TRBD2. CDR1 SGHVS and CDR2 FNYEAQ come from the germline V gene. The CDR3 is 16 residues long. Germline trimming cut 5 bases from V and 5 bases from J; bases unmatched to any gene: 12.